This TCR beta chain was sequenced for a study of blood T cell repertoires in COVID-19. Original handling: Reference gene primer amplification in the assay estimated nucleated cell counts. The data were produced by immunoSEQ multiplex PCR, yet TCRdb's version contains in-frame clones alone and is incomplete. V, J and clone size were drawn from that table, and D and trimming were deduced from the DNA. The profile covers 80,000 to 130,000 clones, with roughly 85% appearing a single time and roughly 2.6% taken by the ten largest. This TCR was recovered from a woman between 45 and 60 years old who had recovered from COVID-19. Sequenced input: PBMCs or T cells enriched from blood (not recorded which).

This CDR3 reads CASSGTEPEAFF. The DNA for the CDR3 is TGTGCCAGCTCCGGGACAGAGCCTGAAGCTTTCTTT. The chain has TRBV6-5 and TRBJ1-1, with 7 bases identical to TRBD1. Trimming removed 8 bases from V and 6 bases from J; junction bases left unmatched: 6. The CDR3 is 12 residues long. Per germline, CDR1 MNHEY and CDR2 SVGAGI.